This T cell receptor beta chain was obtained from a study of response to subunit inactivated influenza vaccine. Study results and caveats: It was suggested by the authors that few new T cells are recruited by each seasonal influenza vaccination.

To note about this clonotype: Its antigen is undetermined.

TCRdb re-derived calls from the RT-PCR reads in MiXCR, one entry per CDR3 protein. The sample shows about 520,000 distinct CDR3 sequences, roughly 7.9% of them seen only once. Germline CDR1 is LGHNA and CDR2 is YSLEER. The CDR3 consists of 14 residues. V was shortened by 3 bases and J by 4 bases, with 12 bases between the two germline ends. The gene calls are TRBV4-3 and TRBJ1-2; no reliable D call. This specimen consisted of PBMCs from blood, obtained 23 months after vaccination. The TCR was taken from a man aged 45 to 70 who received an inactivated influenza vaccine. The CDR3 sequence is CASSQEGVGYGYTF. The CDR3 nucleotides read TGCGCCAGCAGCCAGGAGGGAGTCGGCTATGGCTACACCTTC.